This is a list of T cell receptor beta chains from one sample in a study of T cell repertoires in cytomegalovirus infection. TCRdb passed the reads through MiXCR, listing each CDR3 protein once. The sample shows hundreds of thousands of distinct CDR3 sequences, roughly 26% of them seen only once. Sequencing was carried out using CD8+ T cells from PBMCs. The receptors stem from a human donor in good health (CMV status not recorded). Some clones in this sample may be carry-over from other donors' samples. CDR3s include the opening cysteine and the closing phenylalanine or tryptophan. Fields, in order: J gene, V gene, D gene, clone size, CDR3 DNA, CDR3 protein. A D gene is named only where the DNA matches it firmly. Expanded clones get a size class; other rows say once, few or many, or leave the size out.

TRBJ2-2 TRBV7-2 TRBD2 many TGTGCCAGCAGCTTTCCGAGACTAGCGGGGGAGACGAACACCGGGGAGCTGTTTTTT CASSFPRLAGETNTGELFF
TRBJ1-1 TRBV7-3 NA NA TGTGCCAGCAGCTTAAAGGCGGGCGCGGGCACTGAAGCTTTCTTT CASSLKAGAGTEAFF
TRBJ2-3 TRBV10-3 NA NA TGTGCCATCAATCTAAAACCTCGGGGGAGCACAGATACGCAGTATTTT CAINLKPRGSTDTQYF
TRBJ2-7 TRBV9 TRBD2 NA TGTGCCAGCAGCTTCCCGAAGCGGGGTACTACCTACGAGCAGTACTTC CASSFPKRGTTYEQYF
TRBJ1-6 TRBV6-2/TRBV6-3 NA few TGTGCCAGCAGTTACTCGCGGACCCCTTTTAATTCACCCCTCCACTTT CASSYSRTPFNSPLHF
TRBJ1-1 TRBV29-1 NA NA TGCAGCGTTGAATCTAAGGGGTGGACTGAAGCTTTCTTT CSVESKGWTEAFF
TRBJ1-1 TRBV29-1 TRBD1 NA TGCAGCGACTCTCGGACAGGGGGCACTGAAGCTTTCTTT CSDSRTGGTEAFF
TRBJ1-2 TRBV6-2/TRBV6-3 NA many TGTGCCAGCAGTTACCCGAGGGATGGCTACACCTTC CASSYPRDGYTF
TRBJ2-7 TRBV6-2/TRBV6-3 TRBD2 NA TGTGCCATCACAACTAGCGGGGGACCCTACGAGCAGTACTTC CAITTSGGPYEQYF
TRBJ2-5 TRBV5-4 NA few TGTGCCAGCAGCGGCGGGGAGGGGGCGACTCGAGAGACCCAGTACTTC CASSGGEGATRETQYF
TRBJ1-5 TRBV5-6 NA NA TGTGCCAGCAGCTTAGGGGGTATCCCGCCCCAGCATTTT CASSLGGIPPQHF
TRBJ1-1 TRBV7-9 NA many TGTGCCAGCAGTTCGAGGGTAGCTGAAGCTTTCTTT CASSSRVAEAFF
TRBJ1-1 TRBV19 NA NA TGTGCCAGTACCGGGAACACTGAAGCTTTCTTT CASTGNTEAFF
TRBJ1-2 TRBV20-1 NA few TGCAGTGCCACGGATGTGGTCTATGGCTACACCTTC CSATDVVYGYTF
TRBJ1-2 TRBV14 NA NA TGTGCCAGCAGCCAAGAAAGGGGCTACACCTTC CASSQERGYTF
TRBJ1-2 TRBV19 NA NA TGTACCAGTAGTCCCCGGGGAGGATCACACTATGGCTACACCTTC CTSSPRGGSHYGYTF
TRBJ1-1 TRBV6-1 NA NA TGTGCCAGCAGTGAGAATCTGAACACTGAAGCTTTCTTT CASSENLNTEAFF
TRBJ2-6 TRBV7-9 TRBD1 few TGTGCCAGCAGCACCCGGACAGGGCCAGGGGCCAACGTCCTGACTTTC CASSTRTGPGANVLTF
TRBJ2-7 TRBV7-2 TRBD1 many TGTGCCAGCACCAATGGGGTGATACAGGGGACCCTCCTCTACGAGCAGTACTTC CASTNGVIQGTLLYEQYF
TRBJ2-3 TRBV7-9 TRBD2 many TGTGCCAGCAGCCCCGCGGCTAGCGGGGGGCCTAGCACAGATACGCAGTATTTT CASSPAASGGPSTDTQYF
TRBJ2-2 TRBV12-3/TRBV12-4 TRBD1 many TGTGCCAGCAGCCCTACAGGGGGATTCACCGGGGAGCTGTTTTTT CASSPTGGFTGELFF
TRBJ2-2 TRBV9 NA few TGTGCCAGCAGCGTAGCGAGGGCGGGTCGGTACACCGGGGAGCTGTTTTTT CASSVARAGRYTGELFF
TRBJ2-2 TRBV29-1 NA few TGCAGCGTTGAGGTGGCAGGCCTTACCGGGGAGCTGTTTTTT CSVEVAGLTGELFF
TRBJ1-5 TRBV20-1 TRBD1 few TGCAGTGCCAGGGGGACATCTTATAGCAATCAGCCCCAGCATTTT CSARGTSYSNQPQHF
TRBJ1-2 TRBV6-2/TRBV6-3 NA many TGTGCCAGCACCACGGGGAACTATGGCTACACCTTC CASTTGNYGYTF
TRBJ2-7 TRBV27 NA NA TGTGCCAGCAGTTATGGACCAATATACGAGCAGTACTTC CASSYGPIYEQYF
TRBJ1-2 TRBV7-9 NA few TGTGCCAGCAGCTTAGCCGACAGCTTCTATGGCTACACCTTC CASSLADSFYGYTF
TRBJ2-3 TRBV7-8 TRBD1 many TGTGCCAGCAGCTTAATAACAGGGGCAGATACGCAGTATTTT CASSLITGADTQYF
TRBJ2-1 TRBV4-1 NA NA TGCGCCAGCAGCCAAGCTAGAGACAATGAGCAGTTCTTC CASSQARDNEQFF
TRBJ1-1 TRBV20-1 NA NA TGCAGTGCCATACAGGGAAACACTGAAGCTTTCTTT CSAIQGNTEAFF
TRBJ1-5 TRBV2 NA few TGTGCCAGCAGTGAAGTTCGAAGGGTGGGTTGGCAGCCCCAGCATTTT CASSEVRRVGWQPQHF
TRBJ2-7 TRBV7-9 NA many TGTGCCAGCAGCTTAGCCTCCAGCGGACCGGCCTACGAGCAGTACTTC CASSLASSGPAYEQYF
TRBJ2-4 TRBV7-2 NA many TGTGCCAGCAGCTCCGTGGGCGGAGCCAAAAACATTCAGTACTTC CASSSVGGAKNIQYF
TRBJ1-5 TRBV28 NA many TGTGCCAGCAGTTTGTACAGGGCCGGGGGGCCCCAGCATTTT CASSLYRAGGPQHF
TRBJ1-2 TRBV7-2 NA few TGTGCCAGCAGCTTAGACCCAGGAGCTAACTATGGCTACACCTTC CASSLDPGANYGYTF
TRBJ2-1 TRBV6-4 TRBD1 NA TGTGCCAGCAGTGACGAGGGGGGACAGGGGGATGAGCAGTTCTTC CASSDEGGQGDEQFF
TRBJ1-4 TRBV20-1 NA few TGCAGTGCCCTCTCGACAGGCTATAATGAAAAACTGTTTTTT CSALSTGYNEKLFF
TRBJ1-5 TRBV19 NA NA TGTGCCAGTGCGGCGGGTAGCGGCAATCAGCCCCAGCATTTT CASAAGSGNQPQHF
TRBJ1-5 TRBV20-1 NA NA TGCAGTGCTAGAGATTTCCGGACCTATAGCAATCAGCCCCAGCATTTT CSARDFRTYSNQPQHF
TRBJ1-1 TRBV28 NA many TGTGCCAGCAGCTACCGCAGGGAGGGAAAGACTGAAGCTTTCTTT CASSYRREGKTEAFF
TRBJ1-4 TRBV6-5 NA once TGTGCCAGCAGTTACGAATCGGGGCGTGAAAAACTGTTTTTT CASSYESGREKLFF
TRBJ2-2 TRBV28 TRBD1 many TGTGCCAGCAGACAAACGACAGGGGCAAACACCGGGGAGCTGTTTTTT CASRQTTGANTGELFF